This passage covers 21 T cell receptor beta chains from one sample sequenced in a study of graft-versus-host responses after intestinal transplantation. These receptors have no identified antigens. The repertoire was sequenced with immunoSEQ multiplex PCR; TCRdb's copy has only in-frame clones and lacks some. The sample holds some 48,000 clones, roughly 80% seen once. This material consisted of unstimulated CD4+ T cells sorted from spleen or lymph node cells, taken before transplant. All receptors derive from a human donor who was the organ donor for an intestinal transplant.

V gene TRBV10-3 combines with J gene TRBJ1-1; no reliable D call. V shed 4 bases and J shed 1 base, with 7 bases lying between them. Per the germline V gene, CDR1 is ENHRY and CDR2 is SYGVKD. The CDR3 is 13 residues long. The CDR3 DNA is TGTGCCATCAGTGGCAGAGCGAACACTGAAGCTTTCTTT. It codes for CAISGRANTEAFF.

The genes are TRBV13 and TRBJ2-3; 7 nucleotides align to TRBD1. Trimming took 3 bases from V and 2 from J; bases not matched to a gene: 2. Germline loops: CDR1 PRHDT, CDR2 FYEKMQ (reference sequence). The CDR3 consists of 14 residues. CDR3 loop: CASSFGQATDTQYF. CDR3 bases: TGTGCCAGCAGCTTCGGACAGGCCACAGATACGCAGTATTTT.

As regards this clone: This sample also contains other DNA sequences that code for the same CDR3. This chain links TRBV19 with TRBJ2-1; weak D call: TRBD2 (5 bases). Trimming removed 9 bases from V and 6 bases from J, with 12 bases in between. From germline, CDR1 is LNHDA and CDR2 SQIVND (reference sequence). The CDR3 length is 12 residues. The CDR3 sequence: CASTSGINEQFF. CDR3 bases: TGTGCCAGCACCAGCGGAATCAATGAGCAGTTCTTC.

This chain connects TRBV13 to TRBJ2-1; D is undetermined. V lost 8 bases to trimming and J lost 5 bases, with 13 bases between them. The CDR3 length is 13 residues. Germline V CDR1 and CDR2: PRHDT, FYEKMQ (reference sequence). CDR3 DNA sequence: TGTGCCAGCGGAGTTTCGCCAAACAATGAGCAGTTCTTC. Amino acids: CASGVSPNNEQFF.

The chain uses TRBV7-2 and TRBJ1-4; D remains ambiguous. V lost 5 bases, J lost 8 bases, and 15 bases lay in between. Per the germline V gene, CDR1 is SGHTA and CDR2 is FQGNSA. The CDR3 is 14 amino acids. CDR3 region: CASSAGLLREKLFF. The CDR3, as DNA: TGTGCCAGCAGCGCCGGTTTATTGCGGGAAAAACTGTTTTTT.

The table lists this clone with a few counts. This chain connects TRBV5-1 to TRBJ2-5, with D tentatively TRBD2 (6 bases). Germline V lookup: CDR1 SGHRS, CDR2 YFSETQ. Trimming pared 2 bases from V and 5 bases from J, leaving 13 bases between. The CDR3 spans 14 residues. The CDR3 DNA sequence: TGCGCCAGCAGCTTACCACTAGCAACGGAGACCCAGTACTTC. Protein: CASSLPLATETQYF.

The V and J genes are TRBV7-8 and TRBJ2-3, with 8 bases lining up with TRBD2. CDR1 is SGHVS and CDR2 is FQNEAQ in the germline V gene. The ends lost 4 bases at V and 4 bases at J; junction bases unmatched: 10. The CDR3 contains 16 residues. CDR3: CASSWLAGSRADTQYF. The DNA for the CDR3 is TGTGCCAGCAGCTGGTTAGCGGGATCACGGGCAGATACGCAGTATTTT.

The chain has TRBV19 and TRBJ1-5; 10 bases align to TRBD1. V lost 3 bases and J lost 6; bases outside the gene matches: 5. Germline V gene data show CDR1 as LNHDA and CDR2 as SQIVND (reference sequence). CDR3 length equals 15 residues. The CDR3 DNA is TGTGCCAGTAGTATGAGGACAGGGGGGGTTCAGCCCCAGCATTTT. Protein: CASSMRTGGVQPQHF.

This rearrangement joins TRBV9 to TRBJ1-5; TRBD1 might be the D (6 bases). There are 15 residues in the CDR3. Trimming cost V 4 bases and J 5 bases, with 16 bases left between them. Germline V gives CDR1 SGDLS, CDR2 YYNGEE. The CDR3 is CASSPGTGGHQPQHF. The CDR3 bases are TGTGCCAGCAGCCCCGGGACGGGGGGGCATCAGCCCCAGCATTTT.

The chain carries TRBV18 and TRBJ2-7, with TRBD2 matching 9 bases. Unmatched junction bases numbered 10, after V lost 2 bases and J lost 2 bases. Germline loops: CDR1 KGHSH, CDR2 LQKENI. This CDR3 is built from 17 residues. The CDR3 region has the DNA TGTGCCAGCTCACCAATCGGATTGGGACTAGCAGCCTACGAGCAGTACTTC. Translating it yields CASSPIGLGLAAYEQYF.

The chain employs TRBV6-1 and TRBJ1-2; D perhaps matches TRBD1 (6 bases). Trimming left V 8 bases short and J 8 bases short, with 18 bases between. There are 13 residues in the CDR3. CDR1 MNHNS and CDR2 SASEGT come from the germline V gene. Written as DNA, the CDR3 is TGTGCCAGCTGGGCAGGGGAGTCTAGGGGCTACACCTTC. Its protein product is CASWAGESRGYTF.

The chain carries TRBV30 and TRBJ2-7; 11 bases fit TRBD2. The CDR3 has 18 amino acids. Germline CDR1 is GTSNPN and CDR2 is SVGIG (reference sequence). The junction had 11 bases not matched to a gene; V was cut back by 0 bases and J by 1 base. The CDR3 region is CAWSVPVTSGKISYEQYF. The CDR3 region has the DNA TGTGCCTGGAGTGTGCCCGTGACTAGCGGGAAAATTTCCTACGAGCAGTACTTC.

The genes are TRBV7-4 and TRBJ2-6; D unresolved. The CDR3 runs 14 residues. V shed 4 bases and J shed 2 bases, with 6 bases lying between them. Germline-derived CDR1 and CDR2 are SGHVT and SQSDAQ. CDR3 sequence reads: CASSSQAGANVLTF. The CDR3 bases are TGTGCCAGCAGCTCCCAGGCTGGGGCCAACGTCCTGACTTTC.

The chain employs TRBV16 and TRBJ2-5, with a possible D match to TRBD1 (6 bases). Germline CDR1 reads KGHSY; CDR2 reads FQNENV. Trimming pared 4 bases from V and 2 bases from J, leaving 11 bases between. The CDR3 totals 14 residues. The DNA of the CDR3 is TGTGCCAGCAGCCTACAGGGAAGGCAAGAGACCCAGTACTTC. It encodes CASSLQGRQETQYF.

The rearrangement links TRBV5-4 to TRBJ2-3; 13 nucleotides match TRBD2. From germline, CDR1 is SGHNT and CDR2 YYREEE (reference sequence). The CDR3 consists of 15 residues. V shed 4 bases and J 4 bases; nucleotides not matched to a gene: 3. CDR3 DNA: TGTGCCAGCAGCCCACTAGCGGGAGGGCCAGATACGCAGTATTTT. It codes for CASSPLAGGPDTQYF.

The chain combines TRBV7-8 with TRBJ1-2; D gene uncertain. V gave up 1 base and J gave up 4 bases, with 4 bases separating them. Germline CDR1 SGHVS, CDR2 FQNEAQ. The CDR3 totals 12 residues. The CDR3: CASSLGGYGYTF. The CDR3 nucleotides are TGTGCCAGCAGCTTAGGGGGCTATGGCTACACCTTC.

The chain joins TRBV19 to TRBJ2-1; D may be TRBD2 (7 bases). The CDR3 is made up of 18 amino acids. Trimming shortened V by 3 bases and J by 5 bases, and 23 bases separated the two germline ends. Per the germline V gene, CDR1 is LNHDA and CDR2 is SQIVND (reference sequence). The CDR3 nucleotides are TGTGCCAGTAGTATCAGGGTAATCGTGGGGGGGCGGAACAATGAGCAGTTCTTC. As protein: CASSIRVIVGGRNNEQFF. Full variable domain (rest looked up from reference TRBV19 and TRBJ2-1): DGGITQSPKYLFRKEGQNVTLSCEQNLNHDAMYWYRQDPGQGLRLIYYSQIVNDFQKGDIAEGYSVSREKKESFPLTVTSAQKNPTAFYLCASSIRVIVGGRNNEQFFGPGTRLTVL.

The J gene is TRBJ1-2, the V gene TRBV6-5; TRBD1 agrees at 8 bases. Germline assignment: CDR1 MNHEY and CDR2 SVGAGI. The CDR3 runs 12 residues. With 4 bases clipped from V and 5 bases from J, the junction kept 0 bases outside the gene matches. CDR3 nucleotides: TGTGCCAGCAGTTGGACAGGGTATGGCTACACCTTC. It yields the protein CASSWTGYGYTF.

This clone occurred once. The CDR3 reads CASSLITSGRTEQYF. The CDR3 bases are TGTGCCAGCAGCCTCATAACTAGCGGGAGAACCGAGCAGTACTTC. V gene TRBV14 combines with J gene TRBJ2-7; 11 positions agree with TRBD2. The CDR3 covers 15 residues. Germline V gene lookup returns CDR1 SGHDN and CDR2 FVKESK. The V segment lost 4 bases and the J segment 6 bases; nucleotides outside the gene matches: 8. The whole variable domain, remainder taken from reference TRBV14 and TRBJ2-7, is EAGVTQFPSHSVIEKGQTVTLRCDPISGHDNLYWYRRVMGKEIKFLLHFVKESKQDESGMPNNRFLAERTGGTYSTLKVQPAELEDSGVYFCASSLITSGRTEQYFGPGTRLTVT.

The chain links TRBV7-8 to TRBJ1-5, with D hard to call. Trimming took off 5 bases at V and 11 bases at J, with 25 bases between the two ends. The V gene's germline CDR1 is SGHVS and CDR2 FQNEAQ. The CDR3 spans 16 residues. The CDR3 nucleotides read TGTGCCAGCAGCCCCTTCTCGGACGCCGGGAGATCGTCCCAGCATTTT. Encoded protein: CASSPFSDAGRSSQHF.

In DNA, the CDR3 is TGTGCCAGCAGCTTAGGAGTAGGCACAGATACGCAGTATTTT. Encoded protein: CASSLGVGTDTQYF. The chain carries TRBV13 and TRBJ2-3; D gene unclear. V was cut by 0 bases and J by 1 base, with 5 bases left in between. CDR1 and CDR2 (germline): PRHDT, FYEKMQ (reference sequence). The CDR3 has 14 amino acids. Complete variable domain (other parts from reference TRBV13 and TRBJ2-3): AAGVIQSPRHLIKEKRETATLKCYPIPRHDTVYWYQQGPGQDPQFLISFYEKMQSDKGSIPDRFSAQQFSDYHSELNMSSLELGDSALYFCASSLGVGTDTQYFGPGTRLTVL.